This T cell receptor (beta chain) was sequenced during a study of T cells after yellow fever vaccination. About this clonotype: Its target is not known.

Notes on the study in general: CD4 and CD8 compartments shared a small share of clonotypes. One caveat is that FACS-sorted repertoires could contain abundant clonotypes contaminating from the bulk population. When the response was secondary, it was weaker but reached its peak faster, day 5 versus 15.

The ends were cut back, 1 base at V and 4 bases at J, with 11 bases in the middle. Germline V gene lookup returns CDR1 SGHVS and CDR2 FNYEAQ. This CDR3 has 15 residues. 5'RACE template switching produced TCR cDNA carrying a universal primer site and UMIs. TCRdb re-called the 5' RACE reads with MiXCR, one entry per CDR3 protein. The data hold some 600,000 distinct CDR3 sequences, with around 12% observed a single time. This rearrangement joins TRBV7-6 to TRBJ1-5; D unclear. This TCR came from a man aged 30 to 45 who received the YFV17D yellow fever vaccine. Sequenced here: PBMCs, sampled on the day of the yellow fever booster vaccination. This CDR3 is CASSLGAGVNQPQHF. The CDR3 nucleotides read TGTGCCAGCAGCTTAGGTGCCGGAGTTAATCAGCCCCAGCATTTT.